This TCR beta chain was captured in a study of blood T cells in healthy people across ages. Total RNA amounts of at least 6 micrograms were extracted per sample. A second PCR, run for roughly 7 to 11 cycles, used a sample-barcoded 5' primer plus a J-beta primer mix. TCRdb re-analysed the 5' RACE reads in MiXCR, keeping a single row per CDR3 protein. The sample carries 780,000 or so distinct CDR3 sequences, roughly three fifths recorded once. The CDR3 totals 14 residues. Trimming took 5 bases from V and 5 from J; bases not matched to a gene: 11. CDR1 is DFQATT and CDR2 is SNEGSKA in the germline V gene (reference sequence).

The rearrangement joins TRBV20-1 to TRBJ2-5, with 7 bases lining up with TRBD2. The sequenced sample consisted of blood. The receptor comes from a man aged 35 to 55 in good health. CDR3 nucleotides: TGCAGTGCTCACCTTGGGGGGGGGAGCGAGACCCAGTACTTC. It specifies CSAHLGGGSETQYF.